This TCR beta chain was documented in a study of OX40 agonist ivuxolimab in advanced cancers. In this sample, this clone turned up once. CDR3 length: 14 residues. Per the germline V gene, CDR1 is LNHDA and CDR2 is SQIVND (reference sequence). Trimming left V 3 bases short and J 4 bases short, with 10 bases between. Assay: immunoSEQ multiplex PCR; the TCRdb copy retains only in-frame clones and omits some. The data contain some 17,000 clones, over 80% of them singletons. The V call is TRBV19, the J call TRBJ1-5, with unresolved D. The receptor's source is an adult with an advanced solid tumor such as melanoma, head and neck, liver or kidney cancer. The sequenced sample was CD4+ or CD8+ T cells sorted from blood, obtained in a trial of the OX40 agonist ivuxolimab. The CDR3 is CASSMEGWNQPQHF. DNA of the CDR3: TGTGCCAGTAGTATGGAGGGTTGGAATCAGCCCCAGCATTTT.